The 21 T cell receptor beta chains listed next were all sequenced from one sample in a study of T cell changes during pregnancy in multiple sclerosis. Data came from immunoSEQ multiplex PCR; TCRdb stores just in-frame clones and leaves some out. The data contain over 60,000 clones, just under 95% of them singletons. This specimen consisted of peripheral blood, obtained in the first trimester of pregnancy. The receptors derive from a female donor with multiple sclerosis, enrolled in a pregnancy study.

This sequence joins TRBV14 and TRBJ2-7, with a possible D match to TRBD2 (6 bases). The CDR3 covers 16 residues. CDR1 SGHDN and CDR2 FVKESK come from the germline V gene. The ends were cut back, 4 bases at V and 5 bases at J, with 21 bases in the middle. For the CDR3, the DNA is TGTGCCAGCAGCCCGCCGGTCTGGAGGGATAAGAACGAGCAGTACTTC. This codes for CASSPPVWRDKNEQYF.

The J gene is TRBJ2-1, the V gene TRBV28; 8 bases fit TRBD1. The ends lost 5 bases at V and 3 bases at J; junction bases unmatched: 6. The CDR3 loop spans 15 amino acids. Germline V gene data show CDR1 as MDHEN and CDR2 as SYDVKM. This CDR3 is CASSPDRGFYNEQFF. CDR3 nucleotide sequence: TGTGCCAGCAGTCCTGACAGGGGATTCTACAATGAGCAGTTCTTC.

The chain has TRBV11-2 and TRBJ2-7; 7 bases match TRBD2. CDR3 size: 14 residues. Germline V lookup: CDR1 SGHAT, CDR2 FQNNGV. Germline trimming cut 3 bases from V and 3 bases from J; bases unmatched to any gene: 5. The CDR3 DNA follows: TGTGCCAGCAGCTTCGGGGGGACCTACTACGAGCAGTACTTC. It specifies CASSFGGTYYEQYF.

This chain connects TRBV4-2 to TRBJ2-7; D perhaps matches TRBD1 (5 bases). CDR3 length: 14 residues. With 0 bases removed from V and 6 bases from J, the gap between germline ends came to 12 bases. Germline V gives CDR1 LGHNA, CDR2 YNFKEQ. The DNA of the CDR3 is TGTGCCAGCAGCCAAGATAGGGGATTAGGCGAGCAGTACTTC. This gives the protein CASSQDRGLGEQYF.

The V call is TRBV18, the J call TRBJ1-3; 7 positions match TRBD1. The trim removed 7 bases at V and 0 bases at J, leaving 6 bases unmatched. CDR1 KGHSH and CDR2 LQKENI come from the germline V gene. This CDR3 comprises 15 residues. CDR3 sequence (DNA): TGTGCCAGCTTCGCCCGACAGGGCTCTGGAAACACCATATATTTT. It codes for CASFARQGSGNTIYF. Full variable domain (rest looked up from reference TRBV18 and TRBJ1-3): NAGVMQNPRHLVRRRGQEARLRCSPMKGHSHVYWYRQLPEEGLKFMVYLQKENIIDESGMPKERFSAEFPKEGPSILRIQQVVRGDSAAYFCASFARQGSGNTIYFGEGSWLTVV.

Written as DNA, the CDR3 is TGTGCCAGCAGCGGGGGGGGGTCCACTGAAGCTTTCTTT. Encoded protein: CASSGGGSTEAFF. This chain uses TRBV28 with TRBJ1-1; possible D gene TRBD1, 5 bases. The CDR3 has 13 residues. The germline V gene encodes CDR1 MDHEN and CDR2 SYDVKM. V lost 6 bases to trimming and J lost 4 bases, with 12 bases between them.

DNA of the CDR3: TGTGCCAGCAGTGAGGGAGAGTCCTACGAGCAGTACTTC. Translating it yields CASSEGESYEQYF. The J gene is TRBJ2-7, the V gene TRBV2; weak D call: TRBD2 (5 bases). This CDR3 region has 13 residues. Trimming removed 3 bases from V and 1 base from J, with 7 bases in between. Per the germline V gene, CDR1 is SNHLY and CDR2 is FYNNEI.

The gene calls are TRBV11-1 and TRBJ2-1, with 7 bases aligning to TRBD2. CDR3 size: 15 residues. V dropped 1 base and J dropped 6; count of bases not matched to a gene: 6. The germline V gene encodes CDR1 SGHAT and CDR2 FQDESV (reference sequence). CDR3 nucleotide sequence: TGTGCCAGCAGCTTAGGGGGGGGAAAGGCCAATGAGCAGTTCTTC. Translating gives CASSLGGGKANEQFF.

This clone was found once. V and J are TRBV2 and TRBJ1-5, with D possibly TRBD1 on 6 matching bases. Germline values: CDR1 SNHLY, CDR2 FYNNEI. The CDR3 covers 11 residues. Trimming removed 7 bases at V and 5 bases at J, with 6 bases between. CDR3 DNA sequence: TGTGCCAGCAAGGGGGATCAGCCCCAGCATTTT. Translating it yields CASKGDQPQHF.

The genes are TRBV7-8 and TRBJ1-1; unclear D gene. From germline, CDR1 is SGHVS and CDR2 FQNEAQ. V was clipped by 5 bases and J by 5 bases, with 15 bases between them. CDR3 size: 14 residues. The CDR3, as DNA: TGTGCCAGCAGCGTGGGGAGGGTTGCTACTGAAGCTTTCTTT. As protein: CASSVGRVATEAFF.

This sequence joins TRBV19 and TRBJ1-2; 8 nucleotides match TRBD1. V shed 5 bases and J 4 bases; nucleotides not matched to a gene: 3. In germline, CDR1 is LNHDA, CDR2 SQIVND (reference sequence). The length of the CDR3 is 13 residues. The CDR3: CASSRTGTYGYTF. The DNA for the CDR3 is TGTGCCAGTAGTCGGACAGGGACCTATGGCTACACCTTC.

This rearrangement joins TRBV18 to TRBJ1-5; 9 positions agree with TRBD1. Germline V CDR1 and CDR2: KGHSH, LQKENI. The CDR3 runs to 16 residues. V dropped 4 bases and J dropped 5; count of bases not matched to a gene: 9. In nucleotides, the CDR3 is TGTGCCAGCTCACGAACGGGACAGGGTTTGTATCAGCCCCAGCATTTT. Amino acids: CASSRTGQGLYQPQHF.

V and J are TRBV9 and TRBJ2-1; D possibly corresponds to TRBD2 (6 bases). The CDR3 totals 15 residues. Trimming stripped 2 bases from V and 5 bases from J, with 14 bases between. The germline V gene encodes CDR1 SGDLS and CDR2 YYNGEE. The CDR3, as DNA: TGTGCCAGCAGCGTTCTCGGGACTCGCCACAATGAGCAGTTCTTC. Translation: CASSVLGTRHNEQFF.

The V gene is TRBV7-8, the J gene TRBJ2-1; TRBD1 matches 7 bases. Germline V lookup: CDR1 SGHVS, CDR2 FQNEAQ. Germline trimming cut 5 bases from V and 2 bases from J; bases unmatched to any gene: 6. The CDR3 totals 15 residues. CDR3 in DNA: TGTGCCAGCAGCCACGACAGGGAGACCTACAATGAGCAGTTCTTC. Its translation: CASSHDRETYNEQFF.

The chain carries TRBV27 and TRBJ2-7; 9 bases line up with TRBD1. Unmatched junction bases numbered 8, after V lost 3 bases and J lost 2 bases. The germline V gene has CDR1 MNHEY and CDR2 SMNVEV (reference sequence). The CDR3 totals 16 residues. The CDR3 sequence is CASSFYAGQGTYEQYF. DNA for the CDR3: TGTGCCAGCAGTTTTTACGCAGGACAGGGGACCTACGAGCAGTACTTC.

A single count supports this clone. The chain couples TRBV11-1 to TRBJ1-1; TRBD1 agrees at 7 bases. Per germline, CDR1 SGHAT and CDR2 FQDESV (reference sequence). V lost 5 bases, J lost 5 bases, and 11 bases stayed unmatched. This CDR3 region has 15 residues. The CDR3 spells CASSPGTRGWTEAFF. The CDR3 DNA is TGTGCCAGCAGCCCCGGGACCAGGGGGTGGACTGAAGCTTTCTTT. Full variable domain (outside the CDR3, taken from reference TRBV11-1 and TRBJ1-1): EAEVAQSPRYKITEKSQAVAFWCDPISGHATLYWYRQILGQGPELLVQFQDESVVDDSQLPKDRFSAERLKGVDSTLKIQPAELGDSAMYLCASSPGTRGWTEAFFGQGTRLTVV.

The chain employs TRBV19 and TRBJ1-5; 7 nucleotides agree with TRBD1. Germline loops: CDR1 LNHDA, CDR2 SQIVND (reference sequence). The CDR3 has 17 amino acids. Losses at the gene ends were 5 bases for V and 4 bases for J; bases not matched to a gene: 14. The CDR3 spells CASSLFGGRGRNQPQHF. CDR3 sequence (DNA): TGTGCCAGTAGTTTATTTGGAGGCAGGGGGAGAAATCAGCCCCAGCATTTT.

The chain uses TRBV5-1 and TRBJ2-1, with TRBD2 matching over 12 bases. This CDR3 has 15 residues. Losses at the gene ends were 2 bases for V and 7 bases for J; bases not matched to a gene: 4. Looked up from germline, CDR1 is SGHRS and CDR2 is YFSETQ. The CDR3 reads CASSFLAGGLNEQFF. The DNA of the CDR3 is TGCGCCAGCAGCTTTCTAGCGGGGGGGCTGAATGAGCAGTTCTTC.

V gene TRBV7-3 combines with J gene TRBJ2-1; weak D call: TRBD2 (6 bases). V dropped 4 bases and J dropped 8 bases, with 9 bases sitting between them. This CDR3 has 12 residues. CDR1 and CDR2 from the germline V gene are SGHTA and FQGTGA. The CDR3 reads CASSSGGDEQFF. The CDR3 bases are TGTGCCAGCAGCTCCGGAGGGGATGAGCAGTTCTTC.

The V call is TRBV5-5, the J call TRBJ1-6, with D uncertain. Trimming removed 0 bases from V and 0 bases from J, with 4 bases in between. Germline CDR1 is SGHKS and CDR2 is YYEKEE (reference sequence). This CDR3 region has 15 residues. The DNA of the CDR3 is TGTGCCAGCAGCTTGGATAGCTCCTATAATTCACCCCTCCACTTT. It is translated as CASSLDSSYNSPLHF. Combining the CDR3 with reference TRBV5-5 and TRBJ1-6 gives the whole variable domain DAGVTQSPTHLIKTRGQQVTLRCSPISGHKSVSWYQQVLGQGPQFIFQYYEKEERGRGNFPDRFSARQFPNYSSELNVNALLLGDSALYLCASSLDSSYNSPLHFGNGTRLTVT.

The chain uses TRBV27 and TRBJ2-7, with TRBD1 matching 11 bases. CDR1 and CDR2 from the germline V gene are MNHEY and SMNVEV (reference sequence). CDR3 length: 18 residues. J lost 3 bases, V lost 4 bases, and 14 bases had no gene match. The CDR3 DNA reads TGTGCCAGCAGTTCCTTAAGCTCCGGGACAGGGGGTTTCTACGAGCAGTACTTC. The encoded protein is CASSSLSSGTGGFYEQYF.